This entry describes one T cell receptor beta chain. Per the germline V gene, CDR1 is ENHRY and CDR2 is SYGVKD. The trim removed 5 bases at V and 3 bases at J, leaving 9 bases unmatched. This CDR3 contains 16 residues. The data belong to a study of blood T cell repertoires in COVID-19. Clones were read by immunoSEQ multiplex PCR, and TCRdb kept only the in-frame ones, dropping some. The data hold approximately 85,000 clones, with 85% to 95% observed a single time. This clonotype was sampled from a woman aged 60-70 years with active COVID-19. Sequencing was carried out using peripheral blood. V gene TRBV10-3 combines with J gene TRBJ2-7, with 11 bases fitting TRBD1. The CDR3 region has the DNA TGTGCCATCAGTACCGGGACAGGGGGTCCGGGCTACGAGCAGTACTTC. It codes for CAISTGTGGPGYEQYF.